The 25 T cell receptor beta chains below come from one sample, sequenced in a study of cytotoxic CD8 clonotypes in ibrutinib-treated CLL. Profiling relied on immunoSEQ multiplex PCR, and the TCRdb table lists in-frame clones only, not all of them. The sample yields under 200,000 clones, about four fifths seen once. The sample consisted of PBMCs, taken after 24 months of ibrutinib treatment. The receptors originated from a human donor with chronic lymphocytic leukemia.

In this sample, this clone turned up many times. The gene calls are TRBV19 and TRBJ1-1; D is uncertain. The V end lost 9 bases, the J end lost 4 bases, and 6 bases lay between the germline ends. The CDR3 sequence is 10 residues long. From germline, CDR1 is LNHDA and CDR2 SQIVND (reference sequence). CDR3 DNA sequence: TGTGCCAGCGCGGGCACTGAAGCTTTCTTT. Its translation is CASAGTEAFF. Based on the CDR3 plus reference TRBV19 and TRBJ1-1, the full variable domain is DGGITQSPKYLFRKEGQNVTLSCEQNLNHDAMYWYRQDPGQGLRLIYYSQIVNDFQKGDIAEGYSVSREKKESFPLTVTSAQKNPTAFYLCASAGTEAFFGQGTRLTVV.

The gene calls are TRBV4-2 and TRBJ2-4; 9 bases line up with TRBD2. Trimming removed 1 base from V and 6 bases from J; junction bases left unmatched: 10. Germline V gives CDR1 LGHNA, CDR2 YNFKEQ. The CDR3 totals 17 residues. CDR3: CASSQVVASGMGNIQYF. The CDR3 coding sequence is TGTGCCAGCAGCCAAGTGGTGGCTAGCGGGATGGGAAACATTCAGTACTTC.

The chain carries TRBV6-1 and TRBJ1-2; tentatively, D is TRBD1 (6 bases). The germline V gene encodes CDR1 MNHNS and CDR2 SASEGT. Between the trimmed V and J ends, which lost 8 bases and 8 bases, there was a span of 21 bases. This CDR3 region has 14 residues. The CDR3 region has the DNA TGTGCCAGCGGGGGGGCCAGGTCCGTTAGCGGCTACACCTTC. Protein product: CASGGARSVSGYTF.

J is TRBJ1-5 and V is TRBV11-2, with a possible D match to TRBD1 (6 bases). The CDR3 is 15 amino acids. Trimming took off 4 bases at V and 7 bases at J, with 17 bases between the two ends. In germline, CDR1 is SGHAT, CDR2 FQNNGV. CDR3 in DNA: TGTGCCAGCAGCTCTACAGGGTTCGAAAAACAGCCCCAGCATTTT. Protein product: CASSSTGFEKQPQHF.

This clone showed up just once. This rearrangement joins TRBV7-2 to TRBJ2-3; D is uncertain. The CDR3 consists of 15 residues. Germline V gives CDR1 SGHTA, CDR2 FQGNSA. With 7 bases removed from V and 3 bases from J, the gap between germline ends came to 17 bases. In DNA form, the CDR3 reads TGTGCCAGCACCCGGGCCGTTTCTAGGACAGATACGCAGTATTTT. It yields the protein CASTRAVSRTDTQYF. Combining the CDR3 with reference TRBV7-2 and TRBJ2-3 gives the whole variable domain GAGVSQSPSNKVTEKGKDVELRCDPISGHTALYWYRQSLGQGLEFLIYFQGNSAPDKSGLPSDRFSAERTGGSVSTLTIQRTQQEDSAVYLCASTRAVSRTDTQYFGPGTRLTVL.

J is TRBJ1-1 and V is TRBV10-3; 11 nucleotides line up with TRBD1. After removal of 5 bases from V and 3 bases from J, the junction contained 2 bases not matched to a gene. The length of the CDR3 is 14 residues. CDR1 ENHRY and CDR2 SYGVKD come from the germline V gene. The CDR3 spells CAISRTGGHTEAFF. The CDR3 DNA follows: TGTGCCATCAGTAGGACAGGGGGCCACACTGAAGCTTTCTTT.

The V and J genes are TRBV6-1 and TRBJ2-2; TRBD1 aligns across 9 bases. J lost 4 bases, V lost 6 bases, and 6 bases had no gene match. The CDR3 is 15 amino acids. CDR1 and CDR2 (germline): MNHNS, SASEGT. CDR3 bases: TGTGCCAGCAGGGAACAGGGGGCGGGCACCGGGGAGCTGTTTTTT. Residues: CASREQGAGTGELFF.

The chain combines TRBV9 with TRBJ2-7, with 7 bases that match TRBD2. From germline, CDR1 is SGDLS and CDR2 YYNGEE. The CDR3 totals 13 residues. The V segment lost 4 bases and the J segment 5 bases; nucleotides outside the gene matches: 6. The DNA of the CDR3 is TGTGCCAGCAGCTCTAGGGGAGGGGACGAGCAGTACTTC. This sequence encodes CASSSRGGDEQYF.

The rearrangement links TRBV6-5 to TRBJ1-6; D is unresolved. The CDR3 is 15 residues long. The V end was cut by 4 bases, the J end by 3 bases, with 10 bases between. In germline, CDR1 is MNHEY, CDR2 SVGAGI. In nucleotides, the CDR3 is TGTGCCAGCAGTTCGACGGATCTCTATAATTCACCCCTCCACTTT. Translated, it gives CASSSTDLYNSPLHF.

This sequence joins TRBV18 and TRBJ1-5; unclear D gene. The CDR3 loop spans 17 amino acids. Looked up from germline, CDR1 is KGHSH and CDR2 is LQKENI. V shed 2 bases and J shed 6 bases, with 20 bases lying between them. CDR3 nucleotide sequence: TGTGCCAGCTCACCAGCCAGGACCCCTCTGGGAAGTCAGCCCCAGCATTTT. Translated, it gives CASSPARTPLGSQPQHF.

The V gene is TRBV2, the J gene TRBJ1-1, with D perhaps TRBD1 (5 bases). CDR1 and CDR2 from the germline V gene are SNHLY and FYNNEI. Trimming cost V 4 bases and J 1 base, with 10 bases left between them. The CDR3 sequence is 14 residues long. This CDR3 is CASSVLGQNTEAFF. CDR3 nucleotide sequence: TGTGCCAGCAGTGTTCTTGGACAGAACACTGAAGCTTTCTTT.

This clone turned up a few times. This chain uses TRBV11-3 with TRBJ2-3, with 9 bases matching TRBD2. Germline V gene sequence: CDR1 SGHNT, CDR2 YENEEA. The CDR3 is 16 amino acids. V was pared by 1 base and J by 4 bases, with 6 bases of the junction left unmatched. The CDR3 DNA follows: TGTGCCAGCAGCTTAGCCATCCAGCGGGAGGCAGATACGCAGTATTTT. This codes for CASSLAIQREADTQYF. Full variable domain (remainder filled in from reference TRBV11-3 and TRBJ2-3): EAGVVQSPRYKIIEKKQPVAFWCNPISGHNTLYWYLQNLGQGPELLIRYENEEAVDDSQLPKDRFSAERLKGVDSTLKIQPAELGDSAVYLCASSLAIQREADTQYFGPGTRLTVL.

In this sample, this clone turned up a few times. CDR3 sequence (DNA): TGTGCCAGCAGCGTATTGGCTAGCGGTAACAATGAGCAGTTCTTC. This gives the protein CASSVLASGNNEQFF. The chain carries TRBV9 and TRBJ2-1; 7 bases map to TRBD2. The CDR3 is 15 amino acids. The trim removed 1 base at V and 5 bases at J, leaving 6 bases unmatched. CDR1 and CDR2 (germline): SGDLS, YYNGEE. Variable domain in full (rest from reference TRBV9 and TRBJ2-1): DSGVTQTPKHLITATGQRVTLRCSPRSGDLSVYWYQQSLDQGLQFLIQYYNGEERAKGNILERFSAQQFPDLHSELNLSSLELGDSALYFCASSVLASGNNEQFFGPGTRLTVL.

The chain uses TRBV30 and TRBJ2-4, with TRBD2 matching over 8 bases. V lost 4 bases to trimming and J lost 4 bases; unmatched junction nucleotides: 6. CDR1 is GTSNPN, CDR2 SVGIG, per germline (reference sequence). The CDR3 runs 14 residues. The DNA of the CDR3 is TGTGCCTGGATGGGACGGGGGGGAAAAAACATTCAGTACTTC. This sequence encodes CAWMGRGGKNIQYF.

The genes are TRBV5-1 and TRBJ1-2, with D possibly TRBD1 on 6 matching bases. The CDR3 is 14 residues long. V gave up 0 bases and J gave up 8 bases, with 14 bases separating them. Germline V gives CDR1 SGHRS, CDR2 YFSETQ. The CDR3 DNA sequence: TGCGCCAGCAGCTTGGCGGTCGGCAGGGGAGGCTACACCTTC. It is translated as CASSLAVGRGGYTF.

In its sample, this clone was seen once. The rearrangement links TRBV30 to TRBJ2-1; a possible D gene is TRBD1 (5 bases). The CDR3 extends over 14 amino acids. Germline CDR1 is GTSNPN and CDR2 is SVGIG (reference sequence). V lost 3 bases to trimming and J lost 6 bases, with 15 bases between them. The CDR3: CAWSPNPGSNEQFF. The CDR3 nucleotides read TGTGCCTGGAGCCCAAACCCAGGGTCCAATGAGCAGTTCTTC.

The chain joins TRBV14 to TRBJ1-4; D remains unclear. Between the trimmed V and J ends, which lost 5 bases and 2 bases, there was a span of 6 bases. This CDR3 has 13 amino acids. Germline CDR1 SGHDN, CDR2 FVKESK. The CDR3 nucleotides read TGTGCCAGCAGCGAGAGGACTAATGAAAAACTGTTTTTT. Its protein product is CASSERTNEKLFF. Looking up the rest from reference TRBV14 and TRBJ1-4 gives the full variable domain: EAGVTQFPSHSVIEKGQTVTLRCDPISGHDNLYWYRRVMGKEIKFLLHFVKESKQDESGMPNNRFLAERTGGTYSTLKVQPAELEDSGVYFCASSERTNEKLFFGSGTQLSVL.

This chain connects TRBV28 to TRBJ1-2, with D possibly TRBD1 on 5 matching bases. The germline V and J ends were trimmed by 8 bases and 1 base, with 14 bases remaining between them. Germline V lookup: CDR1 MDHEN, CDR2 SYDVKM. This CDR3 is built from 14 residues. The CDR3 bases are TGTGCCAGCCTCTGGGGGGGAATTAACTATGGCTACACCTTC. This translates into CASLWGGINYGYTF.

This clone has a handful of counts. The rearrangement links TRBV7-3 to TRBJ2-2; possibly TRBD2 for D (6 bases). In germline, CDR1 is SGHTA, CDR2 FQGTGA. V lost 6 bases and J lost 4, with 15 bases in between. This CDR3 is built from 15 residues. CDR3 in amino acids: CASRSGRAGTGELFF. The CDR3 DNA reads as TGTGCCAGCAGAAGCGGGCGGGCCGGCACCGGGGAGCTGTTTTTT.

The chain uses TRBV4-2 and TRBJ1-6, with TRBD1 as a possible D gene (5 bases). Germline-derived CDR1 and CDR2 are LGHNA and YNFKEQ. The CDR3 loop spans 14 amino acids. V gave up 4 bases and J gave up 13 bases, with 17 bases separating them. The CDR3 DNA is TGTGCCAGCAGCCCCCCGGGGCCCAGACAGCCCCTCCACTTT. Translation gives CASSPPGPRQPLHF.

The chain employs TRBV6-6 and TRBJ2-7; 7 bases agree with TRBD1. The germline gives CDR1 MNHNY, CDR2 SVGAGI (reference sequence). V lost 3 bases, J lost 0 bases, and 5 bases stayed unmatched. The CDR3 runs to 15 residues. The CDR3 DNA is TGTGCCAGCAGTTATTGGACAGGCAGCTCCTACGAGCAGTACTTC. Translation gives CASSYWTGSSYEQYF.

The chain employs TRBV11-2 and TRBJ1-2; 7 bases match TRBD1. V lost 4 bases, J lost 4 bases, and 15 bases stayed unmatched. CDR1 and CDR2 (germline): SGHAT, FQNNGV. CDR3 size: 17 residues. CDR3 sequence (DNA): TGTGCCAGCAGCTCCTTACAACAACGCGGACAGGCCTATGGCTACACCTTC. Amino acid sequence: CASSSLQQRGQAYGYTF.

Details on this clone: Since a much larger clone is just one base distant, this may be a read error. Other DNA sequences of this sample code for an identical CDR3. The V call is TRBV27, the J call TRBJ1-1; the D is unclear. CDR3 length equals 13 residues. Trimming took 2 bases from V and 3 from J, leaving 7 bases between them. Germline V gives CDR1 MNHEY, CDR2 SMNVEV (reference sequence). Here the CDR3 reads CASSLQGYTEAFF. CDR3 nucleotide sequence: TGTGCCAGCAGTTTACAAGGGTACACTGAAGCTTTCTTT.

The rearrangement links TRBV28 to TRBJ1-5, with a tentative D call TRBD1 (5 bases). Trimming removed 8 bases from V and 0 bases from J, with 17 bases in between. This CDR3 has 16 amino acids. Germline CDR1 MDHEN, CDR2 SYDVKM. CDR3: CASVFRRQRSNQPQHF. The CDR3 nucleotides are TGTGCCAGCGTTTTTAGGAGACAGCGTAGCAATCAGCCCCAGCATTTT.

The CDR3 is CSASPNTEAFF. As DNA, the CDR3 is TGCAGTGCTAGCCCGAACACTGAAGCTTTCTTT. The J gene is TRBJ1-1, the V gene TRBV20-1; D is unclear. V was cut by 3 bases and J by 1 base, with 3 bases left in between. Germline CDR1 DFQATT, CDR2 SNEGSKA (reference sequence). The CDR3 has 11 amino acids.